The next 21 T cell receptor beta chains were all read from a single sample in a study of identical twins. TCRdb independently ran MiXCR on the 5' RACE reads; one entry per CDR3 protein. The sample gives more than 1.5 million distinct CDR3 sequences, around 33% of which show up once; about 0.27% is in the top ten. Material: cord blood. The receptor source for this set is a newborn girl in good health.

This clonotype has at least ten counts. The rearrangement joins TRBV5-1 to TRBJ1-2; D unclear. V was shortened by 2 bases and J by 7 bases, with 15 bases between the two germline ends. CDR3 length: 14 amino acids. Germline CDR1 SGHRS, CDR2 YFSETQ. The CDR3 DNA reads TGCGCCAGCAGCTTCGAAACCCAGAGGCTTGGCTACACCTTC. As protein: CASSFETQRLGYTF.

This rearrangement joins TRBV4-1 to TRBJ2-1; tentative D call: TRBD2 (6 bases). Trimming took 3 bases from V and 8 from J, leaving 20 bases between them. CDR1 and CDR2 (germline): MGHRA, YSYEKL. The CDR3 is made up of 16 amino acids. The CDR3 reads CASSHISGTGQDEQFF. CDR3 in DNA: TGCGCCAGCAGCCATATTTCCGGGACTGGCCAGGATGAGCAGTTCTTC.

This clonotype was seen only a few times. The chain employs TRBV27 and TRBJ1-2, with a weak D call TRBD1 (5 bases). Germline V gives CDR1 MNHEY, CDR2 SMNVEV (reference sequence). CDR3 length: 18 amino acids. Trimming pared 1 base from V and 0 bases from J, leaving 18 bases between. Here the CDR3 reads CASSLLGRVPIPNYGYTF. CDR3 DNA: TGTGCCAGCAGTTTATTAGGCAGGGTTCCTATTCCTAACTATGGCTACACCTTC.

J is TRBJ2-7 and V is TRBV20-1; 9 bases map to TRBD2. Per germline, CDR1 DFQATT and CDR2 SNEGSKA (reference sequence). V trimming: 2 bases; J trimming: 0 bases; junction bases outside the gene matches: 8. The length of the CDR3 is 16 residues. DNA of the CDR3: TGCAGTGCTAGATCTGGGACTAGCTGGAGCTCCTACGAGCAGTACTTC. Residues: CSARSGTSWSSYEQYF.

This clonotype came up many times. One end of the junction varies from germline; a read error may be responsible. V usage is TRBV4-1 and J usage is TRBJ2-1, with 10 bases matching TRBD2. In germline, CDR1 is MGHRA, CDR2 YSYEKL. The CDR3 runs 14 residues. The CDR3 reads CASSQGLADNEQFF. The CDR3 DNA follows: TGTGCCAGCAGCCAAGGACTAGCGGACAATGAGCAGTTCTTC.

V gene TRBV24-1 combines with J gene TRBJ2-5; 8 nucleotides line up with TRBD2. The junction had 12 bases not matched to a gene; V was cut back by 3 bases and J by 7 bases. The CDR3 spans 16 residues. In germline, CDR1 is KGHDR, CDR2 SFDVKD. In DNA, the CDR3 is TGTGCCACCAGTGATCGCACCTCGGGGGGGAGAGGGACCCAGTACTTC. As protein: CATSDRTSGGRGTQYF.

This clonotype was seen ten or more times. This chain joins TRBV29-1 and TRBJ1-2, with no clear D. V lost 2 bases to trimming and J lost 7 bases, with 2 bases between them. The CDR3 has 9 amino acids. The germline V gene encodes CDR1 SQVTM and CDR2 ANQGSEA. CDR3 in amino acids: CSVESGYTF. The DNA of the CDR3 is TGCAGCGTTGAAAGTGGCTACACCTTC.

This clonotype was seen at least ten times. The J gene is TRBJ2-7, the V gene TRBV20-1; 7 nucleotides match TRBD2. CDR1 DFQATT and CDR2 SNEGSKA come from the germline V gene (reference sequence). V shed 6 bases, J shed 1 base, and the junction held 9 bases outside the gene matches. The CDR3 has 14 amino acids. This CDR3 reads CSAYFLAESYEQYF. Written as DNA, the CDR3 is TGCAGTGCGTACTTCCTAGCGGAGTCCTACGAGCAGTACTTC.

In its sample, this clonotype was seen a few times. The V and J genes are TRBV3-1 and TRBJ2-1; maybe TRBD2 (7 bases). V lost 4 bases and J lost 14, with 18 bases in between. Germline CDR1 and CDR2: LGHDT and YNNKEL (reference sequence). The CDR3 sequence is 13 residues long. The CDR3 spells CASSPFKGGREFF. CDR3 DNA sequence: TGTGCCAGCAGCCCTTTTAAGGGGGGGCGAGAGTTCTTC.

This rearrangement joins TRBV6-5 to TRBJ1-2; 11 bases are shared with TRBD1. The V segment lost 2 bases and the J segment 4 bases; nucleotides outside the gene matches: 3. Germline V gene data show CDR1 as MNHEY and CDR2 as SVGAGI. This CDR3 has 15 residues. CDR3 region: CASSYGGTGGYGYTF. The DNA of the CDR3 is TGTGCCAGCAGTTACGGTGGGACAGGGGGCTATGGCTACACCTTC.

V gene TRBV5-1 combines with J gene TRBJ2-3; D ambiguous. Germline CDR1 is SGHRS and CDR2 is YFSETQ. The CDR3 is made up of 13 amino acids. V lost 7 bases and J 1 base, leaving 10 bases between the germline ends. CDR3 nucleotides: TGCGCCAGCGGACCTCTAGGCACAGATACGCAGTATTTT. Its protein is CASGPLGTDTQYF.

This clonotype was counted many times. The chain carries TRBV6-6 and TRBJ2-3; tentatively, D is TRBD1 or TRBD2 (5 bases each). The V end lost 2 bases, the J end lost 4 bases, and 13 bases lay between the germline ends. The germline CDR1 and CDR2 sequences are MNHNY and SVGAGI (reference sequence). This CDR3 has 15 residues. The CDR3 reads CASSYVGAHADTQYF. The CDR3 bases are TGTGCCAGCAGTTACGTCGGGGCCCATGCAGATACGCAGTATTTT.

This clonotype was counted only a few times. The chain links TRBV3-1 to TRBJ2-7; no firm D call. The CDR3 has 15 residues. V lost 4 bases and J lost 1, with 14 bases in between. The V gene's germline CDR1 is LGHDT and CDR2 YNNKEL (reference sequence). CDR3 coding DNA: TGTGCCAGCAGCCCTGGATTACTGGGGTCCTACGAGCAGTACTTC. Its protein product is CASSPGLLGSYEQYF.

The genes are TRBV7-2 and TRBJ1-3; D not certain. V lost 1 base, J lost 5 bases, and 9 bases lay in between. Germline lookup yields CDR1 SGHTA and CDR2 FQGNSA. This CDR3 is 14 amino acids long. CDR3 in amino acids: CASSLGGSRNTIYF. The CDR3 DNA sequence: TGTGCCAGCAGCTTAGGAGGCAGCAGAAACACCATATATTTT.

This clonotype was found a few times. V and J are TRBV7-2 and TRBJ2-3; the D is unclear. The V end was cut by 3 bases, the J end by 0 bases, with 10 bases between. The germline V gene encodes CDR1 SGHTA and CDR2 FQGNSA. The CDR3 loop spans 15 amino acids. The CDR3 nucleotides read TGTGCCAGCAGCTTTCTGAGTCTCAGCACAGATACGCAGTATTTT. Translated: CASSFLSLSTDTQYF.

CDR3 DNA sequence: TGTGCCATCAGTGGGTCGGACGGGACGTACGAGCAGTACTTC. Encoded protein: CAISGSDGTYEQYF. The gene calls are TRBV10-3 and TRBJ2-4; D possibly matches TRBD1 or TRBD2 (5 bases each). The last part of the DNA fits TRBJ2-7 better; the J call may be wrong. Germline CDR1 reads ENHRY; CDR2 reads SYGVKD. CDR3 length: 14 residues.

The rearrangement uses TRBV12-3 or TRBV12-4 and TRBJ2-1, with a possible D match to TRBD1 (6 bases). Between the trimmed V and J ends, which lost 7 bases and 1 base, there was a span of 11 bases. This CDR3 has 14 residues. The CDR3 loop reads CASTAGDSYNEQFF. CDR3 DNA: TGTGCCAGCACCGCAGGGGATTCCTACAATGAGCAGTTCTTC.

This clonotype was seen more than once but under ten times. The V gene is TRBV28, the J gene TRBJ2-1; TRBD2 matches at 7 bases. The CDR3 covers 14 residues. Germline values: CDR1 MDHEN, CDR2 SYDVKM. V lost 0 bases and J lost 5; bases outside the gene matches: 1. The CDR3 reads CASSLWLADNEQFF. The CDR3 bases are TGTGCCAGCAGTTTATGGCTAGCGGACAATGAGCAGTTCTTC. Full variable domain (rest looked up from reference TRBV28 and TRBJ2-1): DVKVTQSSRYLVKRTGEKVFLECVQDMDHENMFWYRQDPGLGLRLIYFSYDVKMKEKGDIPEGYSVSREKKERFSLILESASTNQTSMYLCASSLWLADNEQFFGPGTRLTVL.

This rearrangement joins TRBV7-9 to TRBJ1-4; the D is unclear. This CDR3 spans 18 amino acids. V lost 2 bases to trimming and J lost 0 bases, with 16 bases between them. Germline V gene data show CDR1 as SEHNR and CDR2 as FQNEAQ (reference sequence). The CDR3 loop reads CASSLSPRRLATNEKLFF. DNA of the CDR3: TGTGCCAGCAGCTTAAGCCCTAGGCGACTCGCAACTAATGAAAAACTGTTTTTT.

This clonotype has only a few counts. The chain joins TRBV12-3 or TRBV12-4 to TRBJ2-3; weak D call: TRBD2 (6 bases). This CDR3 is built from 15 residues. The V and J ends lost 2 bases and 2 bases respectively, with 11 bases between them. The CDR3 loop is CASSLRASATDTQYF. CDR3 DNA sequence: TGTGCCAGCAGTTTAAGGGCTAGCGCCACAGATACGCAGTATTTT.

This chain links TRBV5-1 with TRBJ2-1, with a possible D match to TRBD2 (6 bases). CDR3 length: 14 amino acids. Germline CDR1 reads SGHRS; CDR2 reads YFSETQ. V dropped 0 bases and J dropped 6 bases, with 10 bases sitting between them. The CDR3 spells CASSLGSRGNEQFF. CDR3 nucleotide sequence: TGCGCCAGCAGCTTGGGGTCGCGGGGCAATGAGCAGTTCTTC.